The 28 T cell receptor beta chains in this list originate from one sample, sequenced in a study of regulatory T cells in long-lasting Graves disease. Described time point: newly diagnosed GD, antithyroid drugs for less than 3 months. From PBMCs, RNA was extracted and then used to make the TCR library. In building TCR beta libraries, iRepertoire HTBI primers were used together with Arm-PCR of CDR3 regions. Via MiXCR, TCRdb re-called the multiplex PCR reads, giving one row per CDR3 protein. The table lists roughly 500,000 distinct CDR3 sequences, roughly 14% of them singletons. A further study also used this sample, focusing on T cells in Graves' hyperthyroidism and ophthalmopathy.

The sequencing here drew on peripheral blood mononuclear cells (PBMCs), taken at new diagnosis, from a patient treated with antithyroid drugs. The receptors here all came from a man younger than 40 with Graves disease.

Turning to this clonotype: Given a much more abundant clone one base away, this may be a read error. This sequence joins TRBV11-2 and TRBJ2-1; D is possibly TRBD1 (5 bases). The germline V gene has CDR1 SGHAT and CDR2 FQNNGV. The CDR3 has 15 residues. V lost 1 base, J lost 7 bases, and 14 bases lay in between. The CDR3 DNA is TGTGCCAGCAGCTTAGGGGGCGGCGTGAGTAATGAGCAGTTCTTC. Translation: CASSLGGGVSNEQFF.

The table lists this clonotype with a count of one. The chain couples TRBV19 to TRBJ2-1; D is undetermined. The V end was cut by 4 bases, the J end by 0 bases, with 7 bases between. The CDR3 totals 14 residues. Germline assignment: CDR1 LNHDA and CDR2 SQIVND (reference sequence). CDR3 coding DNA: TGTGCCAGTAGTAGGTTAAACTCCTACAATGAGCAGTTCTTC. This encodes CASSRLNSYNEQFF.

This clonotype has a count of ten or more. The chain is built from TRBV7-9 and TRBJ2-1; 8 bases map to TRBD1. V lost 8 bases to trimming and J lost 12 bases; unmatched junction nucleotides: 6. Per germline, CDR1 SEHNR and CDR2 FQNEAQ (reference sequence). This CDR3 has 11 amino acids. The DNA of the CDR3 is TGTGCCAGCGGGGCAACAGGGGGGCAGTTCTTC. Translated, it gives CASGATGGQFF.

The CDR3, as DNA: TGTGCCAGCAGTTCAGGGGTCCCCATCGGGACCCAGTACTTC. Translating gives CASSSGVPIGTQYF. J is TRBJ2-5 and V is TRBV27; possible D gene TRBD1, 6 bases. Germline V gene sequence: CDR1 MNHEY, CDR2 SMNVEV (reference sequence). The V and J ends lost 4 bases and 7 bases respectively, with 16 bases between them. This CDR3 comprises 14 residues.

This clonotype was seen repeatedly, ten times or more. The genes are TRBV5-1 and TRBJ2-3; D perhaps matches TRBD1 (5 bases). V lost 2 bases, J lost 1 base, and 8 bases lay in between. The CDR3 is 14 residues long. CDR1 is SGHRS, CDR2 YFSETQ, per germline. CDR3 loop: CASSFDSRTDTQYF. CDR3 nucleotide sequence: TGCGCCAGCAGCTTCGACAGTCGCACAGATACGCAGTATTTT.

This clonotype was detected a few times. The DNA for the CDR3 is TGTGCCAGCAGCCAAGATGAGAGGTGGCGTCTAGCGGGAGAGGCCTACGAGCAGTACTTC. This encodes CASSQDERWRLAGEAYEQYF. The chain joins TRBV3-1 to TRBJ2-7, with 10 bases that match TRBD2. The CDR3 spans 20 residues. V was pared by 0 bases and J by 2 bases, with 16 bases of the junction left unmatched. CDR1 and CDR2 from the germline V gene are LGHDT and YNNKEL (reference sequence).

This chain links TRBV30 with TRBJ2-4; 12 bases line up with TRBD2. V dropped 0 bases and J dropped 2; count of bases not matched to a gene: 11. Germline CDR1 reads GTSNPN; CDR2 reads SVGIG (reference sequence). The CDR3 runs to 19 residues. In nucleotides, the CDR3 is TGTGCCTGGAGTGTACATGCGGCTAGCGGGAGGGCCCCCAAAAACATTCAGTACTTC. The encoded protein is CAWSVHAASGRAPKNIQYF.

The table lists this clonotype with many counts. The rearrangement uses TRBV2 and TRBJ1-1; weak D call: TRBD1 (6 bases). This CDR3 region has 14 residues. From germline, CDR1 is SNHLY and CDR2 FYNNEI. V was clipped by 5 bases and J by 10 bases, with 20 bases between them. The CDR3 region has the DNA TGTGCCAGCAGTTCCCAGAGGGGGGCGATTGCAGCTTTCTTT. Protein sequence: CASSSQRGAIAAFF.

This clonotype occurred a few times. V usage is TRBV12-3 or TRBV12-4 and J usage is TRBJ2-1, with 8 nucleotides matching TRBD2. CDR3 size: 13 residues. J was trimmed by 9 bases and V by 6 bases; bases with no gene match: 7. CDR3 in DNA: TGTGCCAGCAGGGGGACTAGTTCGGGTGAGCAGTTCTTC. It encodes CASRGTSSGEQFF.

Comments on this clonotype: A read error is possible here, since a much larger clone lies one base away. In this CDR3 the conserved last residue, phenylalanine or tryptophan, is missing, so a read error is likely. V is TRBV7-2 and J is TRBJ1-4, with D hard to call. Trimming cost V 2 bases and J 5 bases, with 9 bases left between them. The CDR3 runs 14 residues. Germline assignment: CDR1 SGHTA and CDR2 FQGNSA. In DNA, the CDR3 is TGTGCCAGCAGCTTAAACAGCGGGAATGAAAAACTGTTTTCT. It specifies CASSLNSGNEKLFS.

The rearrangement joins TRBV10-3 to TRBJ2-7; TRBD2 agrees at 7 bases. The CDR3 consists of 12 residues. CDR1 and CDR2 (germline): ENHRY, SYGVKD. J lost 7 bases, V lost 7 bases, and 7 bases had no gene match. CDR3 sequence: CAINRGEGEQYF. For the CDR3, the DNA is TGTGCCATCAATCGGGGGGAGGGGGAGCAGTACTTC.

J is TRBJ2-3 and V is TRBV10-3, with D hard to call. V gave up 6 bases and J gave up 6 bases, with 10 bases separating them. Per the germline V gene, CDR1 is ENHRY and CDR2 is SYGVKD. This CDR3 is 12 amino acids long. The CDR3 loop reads CAIRTPVDTQYF. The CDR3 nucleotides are TGTGCCATCAGGACCCCCGTGGATACGCAGTATTTT.

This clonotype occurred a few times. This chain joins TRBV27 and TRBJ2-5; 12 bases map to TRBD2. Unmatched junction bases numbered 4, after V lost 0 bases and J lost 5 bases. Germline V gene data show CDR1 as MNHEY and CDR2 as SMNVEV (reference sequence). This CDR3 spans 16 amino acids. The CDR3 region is CASSLSPTSGRETQYF. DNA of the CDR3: TGTGCCAGCAGTTTATCCCCAACTAGCGGGAGGGAGACCCAGTACTTC.

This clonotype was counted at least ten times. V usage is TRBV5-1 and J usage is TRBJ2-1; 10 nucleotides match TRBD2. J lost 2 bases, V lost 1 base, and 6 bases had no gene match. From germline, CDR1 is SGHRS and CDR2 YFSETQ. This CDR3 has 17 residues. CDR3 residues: CASSLSLAGDPYNEQFF. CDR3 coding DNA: TGCGCCAGCAGCTTGTCTCTAGCGGGAGACCCCTACAATGAGCAGTTCTTC.

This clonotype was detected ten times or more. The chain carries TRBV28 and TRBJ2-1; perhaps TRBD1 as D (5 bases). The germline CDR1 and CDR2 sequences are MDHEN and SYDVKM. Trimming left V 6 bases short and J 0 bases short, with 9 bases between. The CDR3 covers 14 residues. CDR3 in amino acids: CASRTASSYNEQFF. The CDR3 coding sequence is TGTGCCAGCAGGACAGCGAGCTCCTACAATGAGCAGTTCTTC.

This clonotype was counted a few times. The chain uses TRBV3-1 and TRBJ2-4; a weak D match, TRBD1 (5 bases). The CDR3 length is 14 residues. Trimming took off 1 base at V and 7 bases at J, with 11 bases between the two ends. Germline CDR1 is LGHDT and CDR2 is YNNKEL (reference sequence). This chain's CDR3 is CASSQGSRANIQYF. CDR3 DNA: TGTGCCAGCAGCCAAGGCTCCAGGGCGAACATTCAGTACTTC. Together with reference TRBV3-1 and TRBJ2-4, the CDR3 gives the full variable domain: DTAVSQTPKYLVTQMGNDKSIKCEQNLGHDTMYWYKQDSKKFLKIMFSYNNKELIINETVPNRFSPKSPDKAHLNLHINSLELGDSAVYFCASSQGSRANIQYFGAGTRLSVL.

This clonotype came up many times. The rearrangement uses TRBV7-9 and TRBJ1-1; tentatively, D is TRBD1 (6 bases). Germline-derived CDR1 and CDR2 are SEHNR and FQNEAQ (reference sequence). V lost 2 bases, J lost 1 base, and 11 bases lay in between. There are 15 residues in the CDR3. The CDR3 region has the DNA TGTGCCAGCAGCTTAAACCAGGGGAAGAACACTGAAGCTTTCTTT. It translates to CASSLNQGKNTEAFF.

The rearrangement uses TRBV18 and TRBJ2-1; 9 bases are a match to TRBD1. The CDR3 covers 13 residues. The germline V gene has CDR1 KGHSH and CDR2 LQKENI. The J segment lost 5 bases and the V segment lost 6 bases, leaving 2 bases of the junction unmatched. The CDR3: CASSWTGDNEQFF. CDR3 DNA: TGTGCCAGCTCGTGGACAGGGGACAATGAGCAGTTCTTC. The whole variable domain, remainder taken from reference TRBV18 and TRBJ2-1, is NAGVMQNPRHLVRRRGQEARLRCSPMKGHSHVYWYRQLPEEGLKFMVYLQKENIIDESGMPKERFSAEFPKEGPSILRIQQVVRGDSAAYFCASSWTGDNEQFFGPGTRLTVL.

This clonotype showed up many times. The chain's CDR3 is CASSRTLSSYNEQFF. The CDR3 DNA is TGTGCCAGCAGCCGCACATTGAGCTCCTACAATGAGCAGTTCTTC. V usage is TRBV28 and J usage is TRBJ2-1, with D unclear. Trimming stripped 6 bases from V and 0 bases from J, with 12 bases between. Germline V gene data show CDR1 as MDHEN and CDR2 as SYDVKM. This CDR3 comprises 15 residues.

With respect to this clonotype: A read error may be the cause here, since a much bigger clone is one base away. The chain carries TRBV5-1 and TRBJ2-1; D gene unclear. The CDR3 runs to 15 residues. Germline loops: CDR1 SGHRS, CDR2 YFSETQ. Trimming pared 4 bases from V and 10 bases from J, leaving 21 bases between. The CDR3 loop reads CASSLQGARGAEQFF. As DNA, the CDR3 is TGCGCCAGCAGCCTTCAAGGAGCGAGAGGTGCCGAGCAGTTCTTC.

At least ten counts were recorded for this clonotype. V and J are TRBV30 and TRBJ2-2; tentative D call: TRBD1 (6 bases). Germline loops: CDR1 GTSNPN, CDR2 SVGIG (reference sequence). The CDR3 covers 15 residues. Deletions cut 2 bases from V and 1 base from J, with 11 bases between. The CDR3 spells CAWSPGQRNTGELFF. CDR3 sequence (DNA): TGTGCCTGGAGTCCCGGACAGCGGAACACCGGGGAGCTGTTTTTT.

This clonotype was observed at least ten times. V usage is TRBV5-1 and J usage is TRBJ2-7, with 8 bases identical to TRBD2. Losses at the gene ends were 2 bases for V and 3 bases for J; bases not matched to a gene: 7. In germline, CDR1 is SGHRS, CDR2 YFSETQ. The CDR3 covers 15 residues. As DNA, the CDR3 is TGCGCCAGCAGCTTAGGACTAGCTAGGAGCTACGAGCAGTACTTC. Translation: CASSLGLARSYEQYF.

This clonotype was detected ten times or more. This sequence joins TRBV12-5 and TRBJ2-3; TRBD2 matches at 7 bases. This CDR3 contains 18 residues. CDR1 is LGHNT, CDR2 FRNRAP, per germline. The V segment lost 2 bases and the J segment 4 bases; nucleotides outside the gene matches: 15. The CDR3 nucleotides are TGTGCTAGTGGTTTGAATGTAGGCGGGAGCGGGGACGCAGATACGCAGTATTTT. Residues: CASGLNVGGSGDADTQYF.

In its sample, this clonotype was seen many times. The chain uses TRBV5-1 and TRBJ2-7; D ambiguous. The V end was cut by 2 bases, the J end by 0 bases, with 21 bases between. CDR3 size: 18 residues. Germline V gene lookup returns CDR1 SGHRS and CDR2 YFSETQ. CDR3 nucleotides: TGCGCCAGCAGCTTCGGGTTGTCAAAAGGCGGTAACTCCTACGAGCAGTACTTC. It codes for CASSFGLSKGGNSYEQYF.

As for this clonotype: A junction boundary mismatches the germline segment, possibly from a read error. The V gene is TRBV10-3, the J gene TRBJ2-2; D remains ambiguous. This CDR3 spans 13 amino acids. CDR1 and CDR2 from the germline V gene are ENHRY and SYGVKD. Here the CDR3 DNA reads TGTGCCCTCAGGAGAGTTCACACCGGGGAGCTGTTTTTT. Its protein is CALRRVHTGELFF.

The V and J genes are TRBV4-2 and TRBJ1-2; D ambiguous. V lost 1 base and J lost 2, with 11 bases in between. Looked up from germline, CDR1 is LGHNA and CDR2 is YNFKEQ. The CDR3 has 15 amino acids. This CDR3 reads CASSQVPGGNYGYTF. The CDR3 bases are TGTGCCAGCAGCCAAGTCCCGGGAGGGAACTATGGCTACACCTTC.

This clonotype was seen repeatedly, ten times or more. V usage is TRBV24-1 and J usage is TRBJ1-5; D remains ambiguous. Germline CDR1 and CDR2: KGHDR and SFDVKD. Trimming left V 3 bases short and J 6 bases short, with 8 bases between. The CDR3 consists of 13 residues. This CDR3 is CATSDEGFQPQHF. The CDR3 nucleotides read TGTGCCACCAGTGATGAGGGTTTTCAGCCCCAGCATTTT.

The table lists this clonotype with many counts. The CDR3 DNA reads as TGTGCCAGCAGTAAGGGACTAGCGGGAGTCTACAATGAGCAGTTCTTC. This sequence encodes CASSKGLAGVYNEQFF. This chain connects TRBV27 to TRBJ2-1; the match to TRBD2 covers 14 bases. This CDR3 is 16 amino acids long. Trimming at V came to 5 bases and at J to 3 bases, leaving 3 bases not matched to a gene. In germline, CDR1 is MNHEY, CDR2 SMNVEV (reference sequence).